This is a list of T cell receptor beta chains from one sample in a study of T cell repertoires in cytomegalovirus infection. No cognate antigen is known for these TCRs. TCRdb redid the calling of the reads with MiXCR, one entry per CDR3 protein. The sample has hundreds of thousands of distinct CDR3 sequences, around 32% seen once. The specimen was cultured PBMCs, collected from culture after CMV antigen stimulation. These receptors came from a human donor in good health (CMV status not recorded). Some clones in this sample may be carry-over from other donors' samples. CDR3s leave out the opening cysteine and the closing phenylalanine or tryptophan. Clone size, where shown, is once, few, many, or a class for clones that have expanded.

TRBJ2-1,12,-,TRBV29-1,SGSGTSGYNEQF
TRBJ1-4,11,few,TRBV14,ASSQGEGRVLF
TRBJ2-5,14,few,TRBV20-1,SALRKLAQLQETQY
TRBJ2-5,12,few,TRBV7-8,ASSQNRGVETQY
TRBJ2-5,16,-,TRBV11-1,ASSLRLAGASPPGTQY
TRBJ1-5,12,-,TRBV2,ASSEPYSNQPQH
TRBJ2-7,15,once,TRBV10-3,AISGVFRTSGRYEQY
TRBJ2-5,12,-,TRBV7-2,ASSLGAGRETQY
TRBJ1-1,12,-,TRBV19,ASSILGLNTEAF
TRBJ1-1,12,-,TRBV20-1,SAPQVPMNTEAF
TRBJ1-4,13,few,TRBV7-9,ASSFTGSPNEKLF
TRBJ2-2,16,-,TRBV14,ASSPAPGGTGGTGELF
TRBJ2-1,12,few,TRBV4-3,ASSQDWRYNEQF
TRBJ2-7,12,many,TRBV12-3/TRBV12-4,ASRPGPSSYEQY
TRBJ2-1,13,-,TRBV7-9,ASRLMTSQDDEQF
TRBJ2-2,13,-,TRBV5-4,ASSSAGGDTGELF
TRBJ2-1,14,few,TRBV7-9,ASSGPGTSGRPPQF
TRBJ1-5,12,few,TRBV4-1,ASSQETGNQPQH
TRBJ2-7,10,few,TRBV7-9,ASSLGLSEQY
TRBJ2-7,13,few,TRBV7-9,ASSVTSGRFYEQY
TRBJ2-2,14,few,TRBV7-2,ASSRARTGISGELF
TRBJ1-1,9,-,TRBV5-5,ASILRTEAF
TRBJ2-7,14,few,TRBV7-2,ASSANLAGGNHEQY
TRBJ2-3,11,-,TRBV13,ASSQRVSDTQY
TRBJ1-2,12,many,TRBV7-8,ASSSVTGDYGYT
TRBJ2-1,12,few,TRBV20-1,SARDPRGLDEQF
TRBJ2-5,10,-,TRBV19,ATGTRQETQY
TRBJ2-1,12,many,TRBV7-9,ASSFTLAYNEQF
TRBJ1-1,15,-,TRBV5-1,ASSLLAGSGRNTEAF
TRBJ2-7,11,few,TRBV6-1,ASGEIGAYEQY
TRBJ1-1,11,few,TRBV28,ASHPDSLTEAF
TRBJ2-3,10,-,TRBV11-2,ASSLEGHTQY
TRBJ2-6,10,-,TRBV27,ASKDGANVLT
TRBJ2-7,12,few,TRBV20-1,SARDRRGGLGQY
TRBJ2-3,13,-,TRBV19,ASTPTLTGPDTQY
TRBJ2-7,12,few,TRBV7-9,ASSSQFLSYEQY
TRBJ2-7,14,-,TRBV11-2,ASSSLWTSRSYEQY
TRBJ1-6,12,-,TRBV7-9,ASSLDSTNSPLH
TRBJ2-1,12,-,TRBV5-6,ASSRVDRDNEQF
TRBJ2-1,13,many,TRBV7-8,ASSPRGGLKGEQF
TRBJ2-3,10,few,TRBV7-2,ASRDQGPTQY
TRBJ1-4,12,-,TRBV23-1,ASSHGRINEKLF
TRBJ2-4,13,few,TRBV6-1,ASRNRVLAKNIQY